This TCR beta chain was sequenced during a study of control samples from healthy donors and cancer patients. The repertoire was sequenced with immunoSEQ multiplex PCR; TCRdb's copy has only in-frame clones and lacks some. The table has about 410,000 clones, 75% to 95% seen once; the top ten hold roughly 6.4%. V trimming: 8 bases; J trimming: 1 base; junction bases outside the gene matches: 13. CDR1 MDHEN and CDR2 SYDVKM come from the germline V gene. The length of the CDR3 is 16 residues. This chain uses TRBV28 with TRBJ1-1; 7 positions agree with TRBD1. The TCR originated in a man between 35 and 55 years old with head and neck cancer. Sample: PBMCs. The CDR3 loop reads CASPGDGGTANTEAFF. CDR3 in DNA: TGTGCCAGCCCGGGGGACGGAGGGACAGCGAACACTGAAGCTTTCTTT.